This entry lists 2 T cell receptor beta chains sequenced from one sample in a study. Treg sorting used a CD4+CD25+CD127-/low gate. The TRBV12-4/TRBJ1-2 clonotypes were amplified using barcode primers with ligated adaptors. One entry per CDR3 protein results from TCRdb running MiXCR on the multiplex PCR reads. The sample shows roughly 820 distinct CDR3 sequences, roughly a quarter of them seen only once. Input material: Tregs sorted from blood. Receptor source: a female donor with breast cancer.

This clonotype is labeled as medium-sized (0.01 to 0.1%). The gene calls are TRBV12-3 or TRBV12-4 and TRBJ1-2; D is uncertain. Trimming took 6 bases from V and 7 from J, leaving 15 bases between them. The CDR3 is 13 residues long. The CDR3 region has the DNA TGTGCCAGCAGCCCTAATTTAGCGGGTGGCTACACCTTC. Encoded protein: CASSPNLAGGYTF.

This clonotype is termed large. The V gene is TRBV12-3 or TRBV12-4, the J gene TRBJ1-2; D is uncertain. V shed 1 base and J shed 7 bases, with 10 bases lying between them. There are 13 residues in the CDR3. CDR3 residues: CASSLDSSFGYTF. The CDR3 DNA is TGTGCCAGCAGTTTAGACAGTAGCTTTGGCTACACCTTC.